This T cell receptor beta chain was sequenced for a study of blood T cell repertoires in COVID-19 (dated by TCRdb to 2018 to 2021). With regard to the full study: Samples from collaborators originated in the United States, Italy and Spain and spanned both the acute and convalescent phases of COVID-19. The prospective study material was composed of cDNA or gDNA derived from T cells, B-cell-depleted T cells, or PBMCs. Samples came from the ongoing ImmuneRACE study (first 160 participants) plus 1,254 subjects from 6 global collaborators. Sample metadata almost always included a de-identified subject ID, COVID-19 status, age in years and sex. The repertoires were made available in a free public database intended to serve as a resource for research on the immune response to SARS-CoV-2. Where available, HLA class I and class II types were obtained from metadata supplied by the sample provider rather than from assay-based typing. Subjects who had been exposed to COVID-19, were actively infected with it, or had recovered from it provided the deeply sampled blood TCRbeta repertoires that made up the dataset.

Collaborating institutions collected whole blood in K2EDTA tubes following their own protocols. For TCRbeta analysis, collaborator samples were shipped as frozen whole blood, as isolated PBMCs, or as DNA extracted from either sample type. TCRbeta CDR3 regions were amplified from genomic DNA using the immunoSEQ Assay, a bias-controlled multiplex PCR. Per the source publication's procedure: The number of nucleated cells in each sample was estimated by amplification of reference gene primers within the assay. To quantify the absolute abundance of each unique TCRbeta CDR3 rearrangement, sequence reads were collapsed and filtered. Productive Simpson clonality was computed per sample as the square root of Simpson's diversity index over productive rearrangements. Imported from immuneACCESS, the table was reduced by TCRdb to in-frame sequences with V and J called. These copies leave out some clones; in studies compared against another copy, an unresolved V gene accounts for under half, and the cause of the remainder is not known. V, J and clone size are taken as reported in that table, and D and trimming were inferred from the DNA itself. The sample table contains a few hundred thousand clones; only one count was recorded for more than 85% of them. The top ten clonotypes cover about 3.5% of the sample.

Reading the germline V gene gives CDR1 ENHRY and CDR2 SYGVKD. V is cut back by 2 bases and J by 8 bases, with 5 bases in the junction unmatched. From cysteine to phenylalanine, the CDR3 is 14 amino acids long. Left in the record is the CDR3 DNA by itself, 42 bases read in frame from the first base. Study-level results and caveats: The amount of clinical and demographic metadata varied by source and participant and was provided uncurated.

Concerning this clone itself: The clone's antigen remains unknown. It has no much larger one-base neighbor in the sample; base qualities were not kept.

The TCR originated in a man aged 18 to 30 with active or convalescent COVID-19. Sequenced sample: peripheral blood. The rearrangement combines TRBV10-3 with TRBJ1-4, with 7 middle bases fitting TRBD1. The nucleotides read TGTGCCATCAGTGAGGTGGCAGGGGGGGAAAAACTGTTTTTT. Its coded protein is CAISEVAGGEKLFF.